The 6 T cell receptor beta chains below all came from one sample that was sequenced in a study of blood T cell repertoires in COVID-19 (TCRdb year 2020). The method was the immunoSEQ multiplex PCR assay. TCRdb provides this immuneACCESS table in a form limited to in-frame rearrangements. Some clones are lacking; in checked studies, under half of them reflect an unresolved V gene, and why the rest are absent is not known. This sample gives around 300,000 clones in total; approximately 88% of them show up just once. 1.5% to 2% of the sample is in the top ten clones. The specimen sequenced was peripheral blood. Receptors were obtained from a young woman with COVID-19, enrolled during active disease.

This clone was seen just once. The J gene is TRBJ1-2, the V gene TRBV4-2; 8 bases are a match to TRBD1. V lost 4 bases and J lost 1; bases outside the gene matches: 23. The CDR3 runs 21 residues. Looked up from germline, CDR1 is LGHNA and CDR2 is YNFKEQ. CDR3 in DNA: TGTGCCAGCAGCCCAAGACCATCTCAGGGGGCCCAACTCCTTGATAACTATGGCTACACCTTC. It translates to CASSPRPSQGAQLLDNYGYTF.

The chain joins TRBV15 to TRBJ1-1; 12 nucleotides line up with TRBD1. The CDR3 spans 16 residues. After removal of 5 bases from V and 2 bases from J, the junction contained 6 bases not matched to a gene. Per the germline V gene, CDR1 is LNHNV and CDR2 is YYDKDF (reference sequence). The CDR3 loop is CATSEGTGGTNTEAFF. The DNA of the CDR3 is TGTGCCACCAGCGAGGGGACAGGGGGCACTAACACTGAAGCTTTCTTT.

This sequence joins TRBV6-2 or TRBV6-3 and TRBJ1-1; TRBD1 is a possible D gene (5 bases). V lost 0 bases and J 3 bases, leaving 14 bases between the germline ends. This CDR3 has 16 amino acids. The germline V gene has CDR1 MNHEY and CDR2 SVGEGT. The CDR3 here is CASSYSTVRLYTEAFF. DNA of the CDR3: TGTGCCAGCAGTTACTCGACAGTCCGATTGTACACTGAAGCTTTCTTT.

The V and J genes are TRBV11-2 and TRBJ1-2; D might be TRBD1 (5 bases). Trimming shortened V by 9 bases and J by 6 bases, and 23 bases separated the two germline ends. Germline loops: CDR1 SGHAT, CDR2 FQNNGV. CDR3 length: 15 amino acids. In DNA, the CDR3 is TGTGCCAGTACATCCAGAACAGGCACACTTCATGGCTACACCTTC. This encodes CASTSRTGTLHGYTF.

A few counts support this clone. The CDR3 DNA follows: TGTGCCAGCAGGGACAGGGGAAACACTGAAGCTTTCTTT. Its protein product is CASRDRGNTEAFF. V usage is TRBV2 and J usage is TRBJ1-1; 9 bases are a match to TRBD1. V shed 6 bases and J 2 bases; nucleotides not matched to a gene: 1. CDR1 is SNHLY and CDR2 is FYNNEI in the germline V gene. The CDR3 has 13 residues. The whole variable domain, filled in from reference TRBV2 and TRBJ1-1, reads EPEVTQTPSHQVTQMGQEVILRCVPISNHLYFYWYRQILGQKVEFLVSFYNNEISEKSEIFDDQFSVERPDGSNFTLKIRSTKLEDSAMYFCASRDRGNTEAFFGQGTRLTVV.

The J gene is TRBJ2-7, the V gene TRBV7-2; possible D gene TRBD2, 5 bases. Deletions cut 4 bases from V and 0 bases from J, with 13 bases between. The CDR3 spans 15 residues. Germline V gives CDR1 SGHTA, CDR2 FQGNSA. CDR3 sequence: CASSSYQGSSYEQYF. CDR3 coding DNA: TGTGCCAGCAGCTCCTATCAAGGGAGCTCCTACGAGCAGTACTTC.